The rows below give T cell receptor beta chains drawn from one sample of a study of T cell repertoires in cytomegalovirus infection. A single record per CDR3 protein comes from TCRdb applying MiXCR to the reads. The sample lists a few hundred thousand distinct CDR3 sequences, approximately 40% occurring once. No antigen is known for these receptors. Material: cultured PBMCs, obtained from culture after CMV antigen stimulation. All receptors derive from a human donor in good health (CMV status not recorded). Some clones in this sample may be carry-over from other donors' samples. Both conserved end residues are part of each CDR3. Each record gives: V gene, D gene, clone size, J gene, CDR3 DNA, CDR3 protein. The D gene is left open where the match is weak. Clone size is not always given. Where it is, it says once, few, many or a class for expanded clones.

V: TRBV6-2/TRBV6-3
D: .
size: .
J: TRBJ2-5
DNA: TGTGCCAGCAGTTACTTACCAGAGAGAGAGACCCAGTACTTC
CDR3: CASSYLPERETQYF

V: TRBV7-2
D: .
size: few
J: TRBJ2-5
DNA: TGTGCCAGCAGCTTGGCCGGGAGTGAGACCCAGTACTTC
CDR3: CASSLAGSETQYF

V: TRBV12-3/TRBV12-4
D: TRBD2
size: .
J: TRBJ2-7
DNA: TGTGCTGGTGGGGGGGAGTACTTC
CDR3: CAGGGEYF

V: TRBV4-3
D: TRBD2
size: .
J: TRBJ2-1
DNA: TGCGCCAGCAGCCAGCCACTAGCGGGACGTCAGTTCTTC
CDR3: CASSQPLAGRQFF

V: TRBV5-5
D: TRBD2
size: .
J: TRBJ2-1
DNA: TGTGCCAGCAGCAAACTAGCGCCCTCCTACAATGAGCAGTTCTTC
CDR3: CASSKLAPSYNEQFF

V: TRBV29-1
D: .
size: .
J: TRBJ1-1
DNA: TGCAGCGTTGCGGCCGAGGCTTCGGCTGAAGCTTTCTTT
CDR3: CSVAAEASAEAFF

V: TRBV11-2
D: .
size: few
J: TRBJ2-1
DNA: TGTGCCAGCAGCTTGAGGTTGGGGCAGAATGAGCAGTTCTTC
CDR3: CASSLRLGQNEQFF

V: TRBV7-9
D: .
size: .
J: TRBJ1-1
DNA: TGTGCCAGCAGCTTAAGTATGAATAATGAAGCTTTCTTT
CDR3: CASSLSMNNEAFF

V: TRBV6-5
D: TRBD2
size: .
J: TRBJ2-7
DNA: TGTGCCACCAAGCTAACTAGCGGGGGCTACGAGCAGTACTTC
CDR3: CATKLTSGGYEQYF

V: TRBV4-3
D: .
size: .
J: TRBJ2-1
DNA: TGCGCCAGCAGCCAAGCGGGATCCAATGAGCAGTTCTTC
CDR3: CASSQAGSNEQFF

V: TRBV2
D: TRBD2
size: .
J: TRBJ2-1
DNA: TGTGCCAGCAGTGACCCTACGCGGGGGACCAATGAGCAGTTCTTC
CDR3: CASSDPTRGTNEQFF

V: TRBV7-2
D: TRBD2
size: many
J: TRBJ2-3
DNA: TGTGCCAGCAGCTTAGTCTTTGACCTAGCGGGAGGTAGTACAGATACGCAGTATTTT
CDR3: CASSLVFDLAGGSTDTQYF

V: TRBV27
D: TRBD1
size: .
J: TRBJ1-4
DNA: TGTGCCAGCAGTCTCAGAGGGGGCGGCGAAAAACTGTTTTTT
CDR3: CASSLRGGGEKLFF

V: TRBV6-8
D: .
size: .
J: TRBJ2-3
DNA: TGTGCCAGCAGTCGTCAGAACAACCCCTGGGGTACAGATACGCAGTATTTT
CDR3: CASSRQNNPWGTDTQYF

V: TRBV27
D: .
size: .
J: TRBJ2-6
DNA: TGTGCCAGCAGTTCCCCCTCTGTTGGGGCCAACGTCCTGACTTTC
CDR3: CASSSPSVGANVLTF

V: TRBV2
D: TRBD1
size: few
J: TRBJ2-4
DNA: TGTGCCAGCAGTAGACAGGGGGCCAAAAACATTCAGTACTTC
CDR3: CASSRQGAKNIQYF

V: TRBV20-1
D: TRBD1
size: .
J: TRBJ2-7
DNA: TGCAGTGCTAGAGCAGGTGACAGGGTTTCCGACGAGCAGTACTTC
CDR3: CSARAGDRVSDEQYF

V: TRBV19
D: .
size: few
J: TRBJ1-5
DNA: TGTGCCAGTAGTATGACAGGTCTGCATCAGCCCCAGCATTTT
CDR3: CASSMTGLHQPQHF

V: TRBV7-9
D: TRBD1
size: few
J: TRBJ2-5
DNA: TGTGCCAGCAGCGATACAGGGGAGCGAGAGACCCAGTACTTC
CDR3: CASSDTGERETQYF

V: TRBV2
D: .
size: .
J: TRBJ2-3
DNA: TGTGCCAGCAGTGATGACAGAGACACAGATACGCAGTATTTT
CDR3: CASSDDRDTDTQYF

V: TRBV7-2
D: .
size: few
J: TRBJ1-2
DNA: TGTGCCAGCAGCTTGCCGGAGATCTTCTATGGCTACACCTTC
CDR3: CASSLPEIFYGYTF

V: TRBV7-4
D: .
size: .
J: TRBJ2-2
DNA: TGTGCCAGCAGCTTAGGCCGCGGGCGGGAGAACACCGGGGAGCTGTTTTTT
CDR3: CASSLGRGRENTGELFF

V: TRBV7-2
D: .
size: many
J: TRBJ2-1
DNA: TGTGCCAGCAGCCGCGGGGTAAACTCTTACAATGAGCAGTTCTTC
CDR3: CASSRGVNSYNEQFF

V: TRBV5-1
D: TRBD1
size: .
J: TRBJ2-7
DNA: TGCGCCAGCAGCATAAAGGACAGGGCCTACGAGCAGTACTTC
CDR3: CASSIKDRAYEQYF

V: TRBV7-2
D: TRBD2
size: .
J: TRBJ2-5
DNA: TGTGCCAGCAGCTTAATGGGGCAGCGGGAGGCGGGGGAGACCCAGTACTTC
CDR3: CASSLMGQREAGETQYF

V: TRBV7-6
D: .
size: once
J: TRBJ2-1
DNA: TGTGCCAGCAGCTCAGGACGGGCCAATGAGCAGTTCTTC
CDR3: CASSSGRANEQFF

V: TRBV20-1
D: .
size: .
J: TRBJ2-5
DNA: TGCAGTGCTTCTTGGGGCGAAGAGACCCAGTACTTC
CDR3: CSASWGEETQYF

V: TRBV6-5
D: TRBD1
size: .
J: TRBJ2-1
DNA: TGTGCCAGCAGTGCCGGGACAGTTGGCAATGAGCAGTTCTTC
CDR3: CASSAGTVGNEQFF

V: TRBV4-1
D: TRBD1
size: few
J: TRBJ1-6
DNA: TGCGCCAGCAGCCAGTTTGGGACAGGGATCAATTCACCCCTCCACTTT
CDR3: CASSQFGTGINSPLHF

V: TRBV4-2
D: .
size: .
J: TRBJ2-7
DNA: TGTGCCAGCAGCCAAGAGGTTACCTCCTACGAGCAGTACTTC
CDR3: CASSQEVTSYEQYF

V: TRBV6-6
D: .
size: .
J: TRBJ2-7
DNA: TGTGCCAGCACTCAAGGGAACAGGAGGAGCTCCTACGAGCAGTACTTC
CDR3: CASTQGNRRSSYEQYF

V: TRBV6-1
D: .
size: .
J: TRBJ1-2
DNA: TGTGCCAGCACCGGGGCAGCCGCTAACTATGGCTACACCTTC
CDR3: CASTGAAANYGYTF

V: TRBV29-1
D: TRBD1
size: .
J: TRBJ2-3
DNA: TGCAGCGTGGGACAGATGAGCACAGATACGCAGTATTTT
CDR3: CSVGQMSTDTQYF

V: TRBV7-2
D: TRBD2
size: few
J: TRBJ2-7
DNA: TGTGCCAGCAGCTTCGGGACTACATCGGAGCAGTACTTC
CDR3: CASSFGTTSEQYF

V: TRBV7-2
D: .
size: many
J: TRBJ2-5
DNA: TGTGCCAGCAGCCTGGGCCGGCTGGAGACCCAGTACTTC
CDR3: CASSLGRLETQYF

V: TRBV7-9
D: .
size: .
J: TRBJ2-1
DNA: TGTGCCAGCAGCGCCCGACTGAGCCTAACCTACAATGAGCAGTTCTTC
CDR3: CASSARLSLTYNEQFF

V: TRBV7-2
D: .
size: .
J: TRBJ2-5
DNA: TGTGCCAGCAGCTTAGCGAACCAAGAGACCCAGTACTTC
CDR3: CASSLANQETQYF

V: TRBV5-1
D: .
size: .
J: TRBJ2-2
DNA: TGCGCCAGCAGCCTCGAAAGTGGGGAGCTGTTTTTT
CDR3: CASSLESGELFF

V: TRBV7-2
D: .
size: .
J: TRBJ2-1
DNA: TGTGCCAGCCACTTGGGGGGATCCCACAATGAGCAGTTCTTC
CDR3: CASHLGGSHNEQFF

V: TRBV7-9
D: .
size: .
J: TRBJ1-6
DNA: TGTGCCAGCAGCCCCCCCGGGTCAGATTCACCCCTCCACTTT
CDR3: CASSPPGSDSPLHF

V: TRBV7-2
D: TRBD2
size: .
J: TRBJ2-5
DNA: TGTGCCAGCAGCCCCTTTGCGGGAGGGGCCCAAGAGACCCAGTACTTC
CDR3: CASSPFAGGAQETQYF

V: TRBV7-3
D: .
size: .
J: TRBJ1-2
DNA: TGTGCCAGCAGCTTAGGGGTTCAGCGGGGAGGCTACACCTTC
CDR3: CASSLGVQRGGYTF

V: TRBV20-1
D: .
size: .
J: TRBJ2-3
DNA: TGCAGTGCTAGAGATTGGGGGGGCCTTCGTAGCGCAGATACGCAGTATTTT
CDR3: CSARDWGGLRSADTQYF

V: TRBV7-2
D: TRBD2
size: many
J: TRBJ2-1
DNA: TGTGCCAGCAGCCCACGACTAGCGGGGGCGTCTGGGCAGTTCTTC
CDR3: CASSPRLAGASGQFF

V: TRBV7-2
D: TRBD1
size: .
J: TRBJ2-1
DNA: TGTGCCAGCAGCCTGTACCCGGACAGGGAGGATGAGCAGTTCTTC
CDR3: CASSLYPDREDEQFF

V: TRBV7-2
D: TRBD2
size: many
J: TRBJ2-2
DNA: TGTGCCAGCAGCTTACAGGGACTAGCGGGAGGCGGCGGGGAGCTGTTTTTT
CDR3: CASSLQGLAGGGGELFF

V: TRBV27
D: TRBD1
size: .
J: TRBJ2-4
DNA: TGTGCCAGCAGCCAGGGGACAGCCTCGACAAACATTCAGTACTTC
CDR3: CASSQGTASTNIQYF

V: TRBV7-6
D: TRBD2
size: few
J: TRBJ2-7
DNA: TGTGCCAGCAGCCCCTGGATCAGCGGGGGGTTGGACGAGCAGTACTTC
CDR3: CASSPWISGGLDEQYF

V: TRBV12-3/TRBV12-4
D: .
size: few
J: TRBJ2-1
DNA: TGTGCCAGCAGTTCCCAGGACCTGGAGCAGTTCTTC
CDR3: CASSSQDLEQFF

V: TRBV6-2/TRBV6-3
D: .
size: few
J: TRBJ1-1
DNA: TGTGCCAGCAGTCCCCCCGACGCGGCGAACACTGAAGCTTTCTTT
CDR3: CASSPPDAANTEAFF

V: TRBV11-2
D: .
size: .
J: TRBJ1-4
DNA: TGTGCCAGCAGTACCAAATCCCCCAGGGACCTTGGGGCTAATGAAAAACTGTTTTTT
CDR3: CASSTKSPRDLGANEKLFF

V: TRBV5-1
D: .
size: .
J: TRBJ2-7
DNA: TGCGCCAGCAGCGTCGAGGTGTCCCACGAGCAGTACTTC
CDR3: CASSVEVSHEQYF

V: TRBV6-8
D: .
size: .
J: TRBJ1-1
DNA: TGTGCCAGCAGTGTTACAGCACTCACTGAAGCTTTCTTT
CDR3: CASSVTALTEAFF

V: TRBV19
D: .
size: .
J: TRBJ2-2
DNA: TGTGCCAGTAGTATTTATCCCCGTAACAGGAACACCGGGGAGCTGTTTTTT
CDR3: CASSIYPRNRNTGELFF

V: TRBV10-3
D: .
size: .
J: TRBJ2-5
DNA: TGTGCCATCAGGATGGAAGAGACCCAGTACTTC
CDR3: CAIRMEETQYF